The 25 T cell receptor beta chains listed next were all sequenced from one sample in a study of response to subunit inactivated influenza vaccine. TCRdb recomputed calls from the RT-PCR reads with MiXCR, one row per CDR3 protein. The sample includes more than 400,000 distinct CDR3 sequences, roughly 9.8% seen only once; the top ten take about 12%. Source: PBMCs from blood, taken about 40 days after vaccination. These receptors all stem from a middle-aged man who received an inactivated influenza vaccine.

In its sample, this clonotype was seen many times. The V and J genes are TRBV5-1 and TRBJ1-1; TRBD1 matches 8 bases. V was pared by 1 base and J by 1 base, with 3 bases of the junction left unmatched. The CDR3 runs 15 residues. Germline V gene data show CDR1 as SGHRS and CDR2 as YFSETQ. CDR3 sequence reads: CASSLTGGANTEAFF. The CDR3 region has the DNA TGCGCCAGCAGCTTGACAGGGGGGGCGAACACTGAAGCTTTCTTT.

The chain recombines TRBV24-1 with TRBJ2-1; 8 bases agree with TRBD2. The CDR3 spans 16 residues. The ends lost 5 bases at V and 2 bases at J; junction bases unmatched: 7. CDR1 and CDR2 from the germline V gene are KGHDR and SFDVKD. In nucleotides, the CDR3 is TGTGCCACCAGTGTGGCTAGCGGGCCAACCTACAATGAGCAGTTCTTC. Its protein product is CATSVASGPTYNEQFF.

In this sample, this clonotype turned up a few times. The chain is built from TRBV4-1 and TRBJ1-4, with a tentative D call TRBD1 (6 bases). The CDR3 contains 17 residues. Germline V gene data show CDR1 as MGHRA and CDR2 as YSYEKL. With 0 bases removed from V and 6 bases from J, the gap between germline ends came to 17 bases. CDR3 residues: CASSQEEGWGADEKLFF. CDR3 sequence (DNA): TGCGCCAGCAGCCAAGAAGAGGGCTGGGGGGCCGATGAAAAACTGTTTTTT.

DNA of the CDR3: TGTGCCAGCAGCGCGTCTACTTACGGGAGTAGGGCCATCAATGAGCAGTTCTTC. Its translation: CASSASTYGSRAINEQFF. This chain uses TRBV28 with TRBJ2-1; D perhaps matches TRBD2 (6 bases). Trimming left V 6 bases short and J 6 bases short, with 27 bases between. The germline CDR1 and CDR2 sequences are MDHEN and SYDVKM. The length of the CDR3 is 18 residues. Full variable domain (outside the CDR3, taken from reference TRBV28 and TRBJ2-1): DVKVTQSSRYLVKRTGEKVFLECVQDMDHENMFWYRQDPGLGLRLIYFSYDVKMKEKGDIPEGYSVSREKKERFSLILESASTNQTSMYLCASSASTYGSRAINEQFFGPGTRLTVL.

V is TRBV5-1 and J is TRBJ2-5, with TRBD1 matching over 9 bases. Per the germline V gene, CDR1 is SGHRS and CDR2 is YFSETQ. The V gene end was trimmed by 4 bases and the J gene end by 4 bases; junction bases not matched to a gene: 8. The CDR3 extends over 15 amino acids. The CDR3 here is CASSLGTGNRETQYF. CDR3 DNA sequence: TGCGCCAGCAGCCTTGGGACAGGGAACCGAGAGACCCAGTACTTC. Variable domain in full (rest from reference TRBV5-1 and TRBJ2-5): KAGVTQTPRYLIKTRGQQVTLSCSPISGHRSVSWYQQTPGQGLQFLFEYFSETQRNKGNFPGRFSGRQFSNSRSEMNVSTLELGDSALYLCASSLGTGNRETQYFGPGTRLLVL.

In its sample, this clonotype was seen a few times. The gene calls are TRBV20-1 and TRBJ2-3; D may be TRBD1 (5 bases). Per germline, CDR1 DFQATT and CDR2 SNEGSKA (reference sequence). CDR3 length: 13 amino acids. The V gene lost 1 base and the J gene lost 2 bases, with 7 bases spanning the gap. CDR3 region: CSARVDNTDTQYF. CDR3 in DNA: TGCAGTGCTAGAGTGGACAACACAGATACGCAGTATTTT.

V gene TRBV4-2 combines with J gene TRBJ2-7; 9 nucleotides line up with TRBD2. From germline, CDR1 is LGHNA and CDR2 YNFKEQ. With V trimmed by 0 bases and J by 6 bases, 9 bases remained unmatched. This CDR3 spans 16 amino acids. CDR3 region: CASSQDSTLAGREQYF. CDR3 nucleotide sequence: TGTGCCAGCAGCCAAGATTCGACCCTAGCGGGGCGCGAGCAGTACTTC.

This clonotype showed up many times. This rearrangement joins TRBV21-1 to TRBJ1-2. TRBV21-1 is flagged as a pseudogene. The CDR3 length is 12 residues. CDR3 nucleotide sequence: TGTGCCAGCGGTTATGTGGGATGTGGCTACACCTTC. As protein: CASGYVGCGYTF.

This clonotype was counted between two and nine times. This chain joins TRBV12-3 or TRBV12-4 and TRBJ2-5, with TRBD2 matching 13 bases. CDR3 length: 20 residues. V lost 3 bases and J lost 3; bases outside the gene matches: 16. The CDR3 spells CASSFMPRFGTSGTEETQYF. CDR3 nucleotide sequence: TGTGCCAGCAGTTTTATGCCGCGTTTTGGGACTAGCGGGACCGAAGAGACCCAGTACTTC.

This clonotype was counted only a few times. The chain has TRBV19 and TRBJ1-5; tentatively, D is TRBD1 (5 bases). Germline assignment: CDR1 LNHDA and CDR2 SQIVND (reference sequence). V was pared by 0 bases and J by 7 bases, with 13 bases between. The CDR3 totals 15 residues. CDR3 residues: CASSIDNGGFQPQHF. The CDR3 DNA is TGTGCCAGTAGTATAGATAACGGGGGATTCCAGCCCCAGCATTTT.

This clonotype was detected only a few times. The CDR3 region is CSVVSRVSYNEQFF. The CDR3 region has the DNA TGCAGCGTTGTTTCCAGGGTCTCCTACAATGAGCAGTTCTTC. The chain carries TRBV29-1 and TRBJ2-1; possibly TRBD1 for D (5 bases). CDR1 is SQVTM, CDR2 ANQGSEA, per germline. V dropped 4 bases and J dropped 0 bases, with 10 bases sitting between them. CDR3 size: 14 residues.

This clonotype was detected a few times. The V and J genes are TRBV5-5 and TRBJ2-5, with 7 bases that match TRBD1. Germline V lookup: CDR1 SGHKS, CDR2 YYEKEE (reference sequence). V lost 0 bases to trimming and J lost 9 bases; unmatched junction nucleotides: 5. This CDR3 comprises 13 residues. The DNA for the CDR3 is TGTGCCAGCAGCTTGGAAGGCAGGGGGTCCCAGTACTTC. Residues: CASSLEGRGSQYF.

This clonotype showed up just a few times. The chain is built from TRBV6-1 and TRBJ2-7; 14 bases fit TRBD2. This CDR3 region has 16 residues. The V segment lost 6 bases and the J segment 3 bases; nucleotides outside the gene matches: 7. Germline CDR1 is MNHNS and CDR2 is SASEGT. The CDR3 DNA reads as TGTGCCAGCAGCCACGGGACTAGCGGGGGAAACTACGAGCAGTACTTC. This sequence encodes CASSHGTSGGNYEQYF.

This clonotype was found a few times. The chain uses TRBV27 and TRBJ2-7; TRBD1 might be the D (5 bases). Trimming shortened V by 1 base and J by 3 bases, and 10 bases separated the two germline ends. CDR3 size: 14 residues. CDR1 is MNHEY, CDR2 SMNVEV, per germline (reference sequence). The CDR3 nucleotides are TGTGCCAGCAGTTTATTTCAGGGTCTCTACGAGCAGTACTTC. It translates to CASSLFQGLYEQYF.

This clonotype appeared many times. The chain is built from TRBV12-3 or TRBV12-4 and TRBJ2-2; no reliable D call. CDR3 length: 14 amino acids. Trimming took off 5 bases at V and 7 bases at J, with 14 bases between the two ends. CDR3 nucleotide sequence: TGTGCCAGCAGTCCGCTCGGGCAAGGCGGGGAGCTGTTTTTT. As protein: CASSPLGQGGELFF.

The CDR3 region has the DNA TGTGCCAGTAGTATCGGGGGACAGGGTCATGGAGAGACCCAGTACTTC. Translation: CASSIGGQGHGETQYF. This rearrangement joins TRBV19 to TRBJ2-5; 9 nucleotides align to TRBD1. Germline V gives CDR1 LNHDA, CDR2 SQIVND (reference sequence). V dropped 3 bases and J dropped 4; count of bases not matched to a gene: 9. The CDR3 spans 16 residues.

This clonotype has only a few counts. The chain combines TRBV7-9 with TRBJ2-2, with D tentatively TRBD2 (5 bases). The V end was cut by 6 bases, the J end by 6 bases, with 17 bases between. Germline CDR1 reads SEHNR; CDR2 reads FQNEAQ (reference sequence). This CDR3 region has 15 residues. The CDR3, as DNA: TGTGCCAGCAGTCGGGATGGGTCGTTTTCCGGGGAGCTGTTTTTT. It is translated as CASSRDGSFSGELFF.

In its sample, this clonotype was seen a few times. V gene TRBV6-6 combines with J gene TRBJ2-1; the D is unclear. The length of the CDR3 is 11 residues. Deletions cut 7 bases from V and 8 bases from J, with 9 bases between. Germline CDR1 MNHNY, CDR2 SVGAGI (reference sequence). The CDR3 spells CASKIGDEQFF. The CDR3 region has the DNA TGTGCCAGCAAAATTGGCGATGAGCAGTTCTTC.

In this sample, this clonotype turned up a few times. This CDR3 is CAGPQGRETQYF. The DNA for the CDR3 is TGCGCCGGGCCCCAGGGCCGTGAGACCCAGTACTTC. The chain is built from TRBV10-2 and TRBJ2-5, with a tentative D call TRBD1 (5 bases). The CDR3 contains 12 residues. Germline CDR1 reads WSHSY; CDR2 reads SAAADI. Trimming took 11 bases from V and 5 from J, leaving 15 bases between them.

This CDR3 is CASSPRGRNTIYF. The CDR3 DNA reads as TGTGCCAGCAGCCCCCGCGGCCGAAACACCATATATTTT. The chain uses TRBV7-2 and TRBJ1-3; D gene unclear. CDR1 is SGHTA and CDR2 is FQGNSA in the germline V gene. The CDR3 contains 13 residues. V lost 5 bases and J 5 bases, leaving 10 bases between the germline ends.

This clonotype was recorded many times. The chain uses TRBV27 and TRBJ2-1; 12 nucleotides line up with TRBD2. After removal of 5 bases from V and 4 bases from J, the junction contained 3 bases not matched to a gene. Germline V CDR1 and CDR2: MNHEY, SMNVEV (reference sequence). CDR3 length: 15 amino acids. The chain's CDR3 is CASSRGLAGYNEQFF. The CDR3, as DNA: TGTGCCAGCAGTCGAGGACTAGCGGGATACAATGAGCAGTTCTTC.

This sequence joins TRBV29-1 and TRBJ2-5, with D possibly matching TRBD1 (5 bases). The germline V and J ends were trimmed by 5 bases and 5 bases, with 15 bases remaining between them. CDR3 size: 13 residues. Per germline, CDR1 SQVTM and CDR2 ANQGSEA. CDR3 residues: CSVPSAWGETQYF. The CDR3 DNA reads as TGCAGCGTTCCATCTGCGTGGGGCGAGACCCAGTACTTC.

This clonotype was counted only a few times. The CDR3 spells CSVRGKMADTQYF. CDR3 in DNA: TGCAGTGTTAGGGGAAAAATGGCAGATACGCAGTATTTT. The chain carries TRBV20-1 and TRBJ2-3; TRBD1 is a possible D gene (5 bases). The germline CDR1 and CDR2 sequences are DFQATT and SNEGSKA (reference sequence). The V end was cut by 7 bases, the J end by 4 bases, with 15 bases between. This CDR3 contains 13 residues.

The sample holds many counts of this clonotype. This chain links TRBV23-1 with TRBJ1-2, with D unclear. TRBV23-1 is an ORF, with its function uncertain. The CDR3 contains 13 residues. V lost 7 bases and J 7 bases, leaving 16 bases between the germline ends. The CDR3 sequence is CASNATGKCGYTF. In DNA, the CDR3 is TGCGCCAGCAATGCCACGGGGAAATGTGGCTACACCTTC.

This chain links TRBV12-3 or TRBV12-4 with TRBJ2-1, with D possibly called TRBD1 or TRBD2 (7 bases each). Deletions cut 6 bases from V and 7 bases from J, with 22 bases between. CDR3 length: 16 residues. The CDR3 nucleotides read TGTGCCAGCAGAGGGTACGACAGGGAGGGTCGGAATGAGCAGTTCTTC. It encodes CASRGYDREGRNEQFF.